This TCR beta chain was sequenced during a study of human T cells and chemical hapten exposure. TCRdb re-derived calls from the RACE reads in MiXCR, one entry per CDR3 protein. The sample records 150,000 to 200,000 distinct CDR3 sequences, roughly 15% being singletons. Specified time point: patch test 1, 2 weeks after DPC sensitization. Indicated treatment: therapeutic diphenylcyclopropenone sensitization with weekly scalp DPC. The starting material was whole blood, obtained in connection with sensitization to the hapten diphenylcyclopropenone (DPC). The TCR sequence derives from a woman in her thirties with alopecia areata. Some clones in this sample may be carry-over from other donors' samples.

Here the CDR3 DNA reads TGTGCCAGCAGCCCTTCTGCCGGACGTAAGAGCTCCTACAATGAGCAGTTCTTC. Amino acids: CASSPSAGRKSSYNEQFF. This chain connects TRBV7-3 to TRBJ2-1; D remains ambiguous. This CDR3 region has 18 residues. The V gene's germline CDR1 is SGHTA and CDR2 FQGTGA. Trimming removed 5 bases from V and 0 bases from J, with 20 bases in between.